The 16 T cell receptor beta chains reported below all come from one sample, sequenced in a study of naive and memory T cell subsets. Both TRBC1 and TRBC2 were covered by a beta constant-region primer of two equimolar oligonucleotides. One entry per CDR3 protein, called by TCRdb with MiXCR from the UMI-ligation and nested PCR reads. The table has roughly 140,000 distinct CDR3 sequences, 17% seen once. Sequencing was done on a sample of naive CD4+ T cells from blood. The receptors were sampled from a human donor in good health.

The CDR3 spells CATSDLAGAKDTQYF. CDR3 DNA: TGTGCCACCAGTGATCTAGCGGGAGCCAAAGATACGCAGTATTTT. The rearrangement uses TRBV24-1 and TRBJ2-3; 10 nucleotides agree with TRBD2. Per germline, CDR1 KGHDR and CDR2 SFDVKD. J lost 5 bases, V lost 3 bases, and 4 bases had no gene match. The CDR3 is 15 residues long.

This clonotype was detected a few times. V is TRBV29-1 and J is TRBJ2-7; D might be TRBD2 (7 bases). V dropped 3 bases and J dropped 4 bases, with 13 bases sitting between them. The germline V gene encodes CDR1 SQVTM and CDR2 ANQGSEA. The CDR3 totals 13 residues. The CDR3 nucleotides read TGCAGCGTTGATTCGGGGGGCGGATACGAGCAGTACTTC. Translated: CSVDSGGGYEQYF.

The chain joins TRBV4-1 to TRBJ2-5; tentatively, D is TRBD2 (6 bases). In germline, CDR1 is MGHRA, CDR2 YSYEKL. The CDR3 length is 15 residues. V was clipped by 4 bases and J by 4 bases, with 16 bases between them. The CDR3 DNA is TGCGCCAGCAGCCGCACCCCGGGAGTCGGAGAGACCCAGTACTTC. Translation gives CASSRTPGVGETQYF.

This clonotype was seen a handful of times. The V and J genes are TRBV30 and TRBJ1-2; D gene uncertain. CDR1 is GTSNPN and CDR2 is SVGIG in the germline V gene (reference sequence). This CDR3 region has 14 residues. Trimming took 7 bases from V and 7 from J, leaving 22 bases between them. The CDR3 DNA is TGTGCCTCGAGAGTCAACGCAGGTTTAGGTGGCTACACCTTC. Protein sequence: CASRVNAGLGGYTF. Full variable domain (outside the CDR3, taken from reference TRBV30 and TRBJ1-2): SQTIHQWPATLVQPVGSPLSLECTVEGTSNPNLYWYRQAAGRGLQLLFYSVGIGQISSEVPQNLSASRPQDRQFILSSKKLLLSDSGFYLCASRVNAGLGGYTFGSGTRLTVV.

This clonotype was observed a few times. The CDR3 spells CSARTSGAIYEQYF. CDR3 DNA: TGCAGTGCAAGGACTAGCGGGGCTATCTACGAGCAGTACTTC. The chain joins TRBV20-1 to TRBJ2-7, with 12 nucleotides matching TRBD2. The CDR3 is 14 residues long. The ends lost 6 bases at V and 3 bases at J; junction bases unmatched: 6. Germline V CDR1 and CDR2: DFQATT, SNEGSKA (reference sequence).

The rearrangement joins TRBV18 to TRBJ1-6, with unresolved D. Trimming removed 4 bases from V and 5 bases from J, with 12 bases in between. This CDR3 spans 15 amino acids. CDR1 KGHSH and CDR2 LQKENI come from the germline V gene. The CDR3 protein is CASSLSKENNSPLHF. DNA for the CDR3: TGTGCCAGCTCACTTTCAAAAGAGAATAATTCACCCCTCCACTTT.

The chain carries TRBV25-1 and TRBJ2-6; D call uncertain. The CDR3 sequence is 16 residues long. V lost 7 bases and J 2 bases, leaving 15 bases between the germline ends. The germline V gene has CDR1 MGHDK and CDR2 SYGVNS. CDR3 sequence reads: CASTKGIGPGANVLTF. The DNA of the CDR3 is TGTGCCAGCACTAAAGGAATTGGGCCTGGGGCCAACGTCCTGACTTTC. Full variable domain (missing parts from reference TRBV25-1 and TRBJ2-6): EADIYQTPRYLVIGTGKKITLECSQTMGHDKMYWYQQDPGMELHLIHYSYGVNSTEKGDLSSESTVSRIRTEHFPLTLESARPSHTSQYLCASTKGIGPGANVLTFGAGSRLTVL.

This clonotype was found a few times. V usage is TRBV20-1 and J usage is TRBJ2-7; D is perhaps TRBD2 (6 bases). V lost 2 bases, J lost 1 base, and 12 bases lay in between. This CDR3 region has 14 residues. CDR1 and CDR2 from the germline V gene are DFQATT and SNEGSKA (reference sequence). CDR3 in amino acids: CSARPAAGSYEQYF. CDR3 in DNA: TGCAGTGCTAGACCCGCGGCGGGGTCCTACGAGCAGTACTTC.

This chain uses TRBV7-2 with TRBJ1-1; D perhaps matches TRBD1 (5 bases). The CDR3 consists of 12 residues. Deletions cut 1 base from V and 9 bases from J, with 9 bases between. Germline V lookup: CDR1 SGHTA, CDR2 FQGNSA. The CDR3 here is CASSLVQGKAFF. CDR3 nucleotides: TGTGCCAGCAGCTTAGTGCAGGGCAAAGCTTTCTTT.

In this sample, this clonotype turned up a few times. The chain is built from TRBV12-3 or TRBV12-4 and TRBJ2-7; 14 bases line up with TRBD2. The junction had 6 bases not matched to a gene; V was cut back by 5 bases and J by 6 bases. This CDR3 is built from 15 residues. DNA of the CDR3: TGTGCCAGCAGTCCGGGACTAGCGGGAGTCGGCGAGCAGTACTTC. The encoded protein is CASSPGLAGVGEQYF.

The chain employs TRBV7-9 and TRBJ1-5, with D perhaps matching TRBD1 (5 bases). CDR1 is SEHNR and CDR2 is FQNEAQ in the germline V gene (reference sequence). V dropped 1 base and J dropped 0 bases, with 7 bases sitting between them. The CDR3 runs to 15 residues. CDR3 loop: CASSLGDSSNQPQHF. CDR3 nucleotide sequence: TGTGCCAGCAGCTTAGGCGACAGTAGCAATCAGCCCCAGCATTTT.

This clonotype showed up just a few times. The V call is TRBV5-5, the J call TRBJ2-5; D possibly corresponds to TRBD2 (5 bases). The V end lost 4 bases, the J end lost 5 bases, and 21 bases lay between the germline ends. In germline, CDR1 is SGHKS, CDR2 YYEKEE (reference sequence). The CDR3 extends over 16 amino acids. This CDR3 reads CASSTLGVGLVETQYF. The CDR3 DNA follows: TGTGCCAGCAGCACACTCGGGGTAGGGTTAGTGGAGACCCAGTACTTC.

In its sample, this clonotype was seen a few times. The CDR3 sequence is CASSLTGTYEQYF. In DNA form, the CDR3 reads TGTGCCAGCAGCTTGACAGGGACCTACGAGCAGTACTTC. The J gene is TRBJ2-7, the V gene TRBV11-1, with 7 bases aligning to TRBD1. The J segment lost 2 bases and the V segment lost 3 bases, leaving 1 base of the junction unmatched. Germline loops: CDR1 SGHAT, CDR2 FQDESV (reference sequence). This CDR3 has 13 amino acids.

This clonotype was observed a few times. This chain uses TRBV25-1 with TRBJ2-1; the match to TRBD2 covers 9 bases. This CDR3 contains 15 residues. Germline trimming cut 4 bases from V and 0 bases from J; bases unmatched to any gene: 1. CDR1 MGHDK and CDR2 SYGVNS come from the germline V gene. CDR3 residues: CASSVSGGSYNEQFF. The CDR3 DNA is TGTGCCAGCAGTGTTAGCGGGGGCTCCTACAATGAGCAGTTCTTC.

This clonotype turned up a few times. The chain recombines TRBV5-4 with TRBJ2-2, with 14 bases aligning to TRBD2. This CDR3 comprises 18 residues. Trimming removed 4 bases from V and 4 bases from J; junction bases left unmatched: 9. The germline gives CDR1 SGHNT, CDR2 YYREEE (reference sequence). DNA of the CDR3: TGTGCCAGCAGCCGCGGGACTAGCGGGAGTCGGGGCACCGGGGAGCTGTTTTTT. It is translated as CASSRGTSGSRGTGELFF.

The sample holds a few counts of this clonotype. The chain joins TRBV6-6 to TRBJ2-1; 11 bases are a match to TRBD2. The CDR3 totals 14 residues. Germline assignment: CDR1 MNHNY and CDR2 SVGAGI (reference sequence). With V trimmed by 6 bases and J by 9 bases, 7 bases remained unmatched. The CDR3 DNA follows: TGTGCCAGCAGGACCACTAGCGGGGGCCCTGAGCAGTTCTTC. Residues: CASRTTSGGPEQFF.